This T cell receptor (beta chain) was observed in a study of control samples from healthy donors and cancer patients. Using immunoSEQ multiplex PCR, the repertoire was profiled, and TCRdb retains in-frame clones only, with some absent. The sample carries about 250,000 clones, over 75% recorded once. The CDR3 covers 13 residues. The V end lost 5 bases, the J end lost 0 bases, and 8 bases lay between the germline ends. Germline V lookup: CDR1 WNHNN, CDR2 SYGVQD (reference sequence). The clonotype comes from a woman aged 60-75 years with lung cancer. The sequencing sample was made of PBMCs. V usage is TRBV10-1 and J usage is TRBJ2-7; unclear D gene. CDR3 sequence (DNA): TGCGCCAGCAGTCCTCTCAGCTCCTACGAGCAGTACTTC. As protein: CASSPLSSYEQYF.